This entry concerns a single T cell receptor (beta chain). Its antigen target is currently unknown. Per-base qualities were not stored, and no clone one base away is much larger. Each donor gave one peripheral blood draw, averaging approximately 0.12 L, which was collected into heparinised tubes. A BD FACSAria II and a panel including CD45RO, CCR7, CD25, CD127, CD95 and CD27 were used to sort naive, central memory, regulatory and stem cell-like memory CD4+ T cells. Purity was above 95% for every sorted population. PBMCs were isolated immediately by Lymphoprep density gradient centrifugation and stained directly without culture. So that batch effects would be minimized, each experiment stained and sorted samples in pairs, pairing one healthy donor with one patient. The data were obtained in a study of beta chain features in type 1 diabetes listed by TCRdb under 2018. Turning to the overall study: Patients and healthy donors did not differ in mean age, gender distribution, total cell number or subset yield. A total of some 110 million sorted cells were examined across all samples, and the number of cells per subset was strongly correlated with RNA yield. Whereas all 30 or so donors provided naive and central memory subsets, regulatory and stem cell-like memory subsets were isolated from just 8 patients and about 8 healthy donors. In the study, recently diagnosed type 1 diabetes patients and matched healthy donors were compared on the TCRB repertoires of their sorted circulating CD4+ T cell subsets. Summary of the overall study and its limitations: Only small numbers of individuals were included in the HLA sub-analyses, which left unresolved whether HLA type had any influence on TCRB rearrangement. Naive, central memory and regulatory TCRB repertoires appeared more similar among patients than among healthy donors. In all four CD4+ subsets, TCRB CDR3 length was moderately but significantly shorter in type 1 diabetes patients. PCR may preferentially amplify shorter templates, but because patient and control samples were amplified and corrected together, any resulting skew would affect both groups equally. At VDJ recombination sites, type 1 diabetes patients had fewer insertions and more deleted nucleotides, which implies abnormalities in thymic rearrangement. Because cDNA was sequenced instead of genomic DNA, activated cells with high expression could be over-represented, although the groups did not differ in activation or CD3 levels.

CDR1 SEHNR and CDR2 FQNEAQ were looked up in the germline V gene (reference sequence). The CDR3 sequence holds 15 residues, the cysteine and phenylalanine included. Only the CDR3 part of the read is kept: 45 bases, read in frame from the first base. Germline trimming: 5 bases from V, 6 bases from J; junction bases outside gene matches: 6. The High Capacity cDNA Reverse Transcription Kit was used to reverse transcribe all of the isolated RNA, meaning that expressed TCRB transcripts were what got sequenced. Deep immunoSEQ sequencing was performed on naive, central memory and regulatory T cell samples, with an average of roughly 3.6 million total reads per sample. Sorted cells were lysed in RLT buffer, and RNA was extracted using DNase-treated RNeasy Micro or Mini kits according to cell number. Each cell subset was processed on its own to prevent cross-contamination, while patient and healthy donor samples were processed together. The immunoSEQ multiplex PCR was used to amplify TCRB sequences from cDNA, yielding 87-bp fragments that span the CDR3 region. The amplicons were sequenced using the Illumina HiSeq platform. Regarding the original processing steps: PCR bias was computationally corrected using synthetic template baselines, reads within Hamming distance 2 were collapsed, and singletons that could not be merged were discarded. Reads were aligned against IMGT so that V, D and J genes, CDR3 length and insertions or deletions at six rearrangement sites could be assigned. Within each subset, clonotype counts were normalized to sorted cell number, and only after that were true diversity and Gini coefficients computed with the tcR R package. Repertoire sharing was quantified using the overlap coefficient calculated on TCRB nucleotide sequences. Out-of-frame TCRB sequences from naive cells were analyzed as a proxy for the pre-selection repertoire. Not all clones reach the TCRdb copy of this immuneACCESS table, which keeps in-frame sequences only. Checked studies attribute under half of the gap to unresolved V genes and leave the rest unexplained. D and trimming were read from the DNA, whereas the V and J calls and clone size are those reported in that table. The sample table records 450,000 or so clones; about 10% of these occur just once. In total, the top ten clones hold 0.04% to 0.05% of the sample.

Sequencing used naive CD4+ T cells from blood. Interpreted using the paper, the cell subset or site label stands for: true naive CD4+ T cells. This receptor was identified in a woman in her late teens or twenties in good health. Recombination joined TRBV7-9 with TRBJ2-4, with 11 central nucleotides matching TRBD1. This receptor has the CDR3 CASSLGTGGPNIQYF. The sequenced DNA: TGTGCCAGCAGCCTCGGGACAGGGGGTCCAAACATTCAGTACTTC.